The 20 T cell receptor beta chains given below trace back to one sample, sequenced in a study of T cell responses to AZD1222 COVID-19 vaccine. The table came from immunoSEQ multiplex PCR; TCRdb's copy has only in-frame clones and leaves some out. The sample yields some 120,000 clones, 88% seen once. The specimen comprised peripheral blood, sampled 28 days after the second AZD1222 dose. Every receptor here comes from an adult who received the AZD1222 COVID-19 vaccine.

V usage is TRBV7-9 and J usage is TRBJ2-2, with 14 bases fitting TRBD2. This CDR3 has 18 amino acids. Trimming took 5 bases from V and 7 from J; bases not matched to a gene: 12. Per the germline V gene, CDR1 is SEHNR and CDR2 is FQNEAQ (reference sequence). The CDR3 DNA follows: TGTGCCAGCAGCCTACGGAGGACTAGCGGGGGGTCCGGCGGGGAGCTGTTTTTT. Its translation is CASSLRRTSGGSGGELFF.

This clone was picked up one time. V is TRBV6-1 and J is TRBJ1-3, with unresolved D. The CDR3 is made up of 15 amino acids. Trimming took off 3 bases at V and 2 bases at J, with 11 bases between the two ends. Germline lookup yields CDR1 MNHNS and CDR2 SASEGT. The chain's CDR3 is CASSDNLGTGNTIYF. The CDR3 coding sequence is TGTGCCAGCAGTGACAACCTTGGGACTGGAAACACCATATATTTT.

For the CDR3, the DNA is TGTGCCAGCAGTTATCCGGGGACTTCCCAAGGGGAGACCCAGTACTTC. Its protein is CASSYPGTSQGETQYF. V usage is TRBV6-5 and J usage is TRBJ2-5; perhaps TRBD2 as D (6 bases). V was shortened by 3 bases and J by 5 bases, with 19 bases between the two germline ends. Germline CDR1 MNHEY, CDR2 SVGAGI. The CDR3 runs 16 residues.

The CDR3 DNA reads as TGTGCCAGCAGCTTGGCCATCGGCCGCAATCAGCCCCAGCATTTT. This encodes CASSLAIGRNQPQHF. The chain is built from TRBV5-8 and TRBJ1-5; no firm D call. The germline V gene has CDR1 SGHTS and CDR2 YDEGEE. The V gene lost 0 bases and the J gene lost 2 bases, with 9 bases spanning the gap. The CDR3 totals 15 residues.

This clone has more than one count but fewer than ten. The V and J genes are TRBV28 and TRBJ1-3; D perhaps matches TRBD1 (5 bases). The germline V gene encodes CDR1 MDHEN and CDR2 SYDVKM. Trimming took 6 bases from V and 3 from J, leaving 18 bases between them. The length of the CDR3 is 16 residues. The CDR3 sequence: CASRILPGTGGNTIYF. The CDR3 nucleotides read TGTGCCAGCAGGATTTTACCCGGGACCGGTGGAAACACCATATATTTT.

This clone was seen once. This sequence joins TRBV5-1 and TRBJ2-6; no clear D. V was clipped by 4 bases and J by 3 bases, with 11 bases between them. CDR3 length: 15 amino acids. Germline V gene lookup returns CDR1 SGHRS and CDR2 YFSETQ. CDR3 in amino acids: CASSLWTGGANVLTF. The CDR3 DNA follows: TGCGCCAGCAGCCTCTGGACGGGTGGGGCCAACGTCCTGACTTTC.

The chain couples TRBV21-1 to TRBJ1-6. TRBV21-1 is recorded as a pseudogene. This CDR3 comprises 15 residues. CDR3 protein: CASSEDPKVHSPLHF. For the CDR3, the DNA is TGTGCCAGCAGCGAGGACCCCAAAGTGCATTCACCCCTCCACTTT.

The V and J genes are TRBV7-3 and TRBJ2-2; 7 nucleotides align to TRBD1. Per the germline V gene, CDR1 is SGHTA and CDR2 is FQGTGA. The V segment lost 2 bases and the J segment 4 bases; nucleotides outside the gene matches: 1. This CDR3 is built from 14 residues. The CDR3 nucleotides are TGTGCCAGCAGCTTACAGGGGGTCACCGGGGAGCTGTTTTTT. Translating it yields CASSLQGVTGELFF.

The rearrangement uses TRBV19 and TRBJ1-5, with D perhaps TRBD1 (5 bases). This CDR3 comprises 15 residues. Germline assignment: CDR1 LNHDA and CDR2 SQIVND (reference sequence). The V end lost 5 bases, the J end lost 0 bases, and 11 bases lay between the germline ends. The CDR3 sequence: CASSPQGYSNQPQHF. The DNA of the CDR3 is TGTGCCAGTAGTCCTCAGGGATATAGCAATCAGCCCCAGCATTTT.

The genes are TRBV4-1 and TRBJ1-3; D is unresolved. The CDR3 is 21 amino acids. The V gene lost 0 bases and the J gene lost 0 bases, with 24 bases spanning the gap. Germline CDR1 is MGHRA and CDR2 is YSYEKL. The CDR3 DNA is TGCGCCAGCAGCCAAGACCCGATCGTGGGGATGGTTAGGAGCTCTGGAAACACCATATATTTT. It translates to CASSQDPIVGMVRSSGNTIYF.

The chain combines TRBV7-9 with TRBJ2-1; 9 bases are shared with TRBD2. Germline loops: CDR1 SEHNR, CDR2 FQNEAQ (reference sequence). The junction had 11 bases not matched to a gene; V was cut back by 5 bases and J by 15 bases. CDR3 size: 13 residues. For the CDR3, the DNA is TGTGCCAGCAGCCCTGGGCCTAGCGGGGTTTTGTTCTTC. Amino acids: CASSPGPSGVLFF.

This sequence joins TRBV5-1 and TRBJ1-1; D is undetermined. The CDR3 contains 15 residues. Germline V lookup: CDR1 SGHRS, CDR2 YFSETQ. V lost 0 bases and J lost 0, with 9 bases in between. The CDR3: CASSLGTIMNTEAFF. The CDR3 bases are TGCGCCAGCAGCTTGGGTACCATCATGAACACTGAAGCTTTCTTT.

The genes are TRBV5-5 and TRBJ1-2; no clear D. V was pared by 4 bases and J by 5 bases, with 15 bases between. Germline V gene sequence: CDR1 SGHKS, CDR2 YYEKEE (reference sequence). The CDR3 extends over 14 amino acids. CDR3 DNA: TGTGCCAGCAGCCCCCAGCCGGGGAGGTATGGCTACACCTTC. Translated, it gives CASSPQPGRYGYTF.

The chain joins TRBV19 to TRBJ1-1; TRBD1 might be the D (6 bases). The CDR3 has 12 residues. Trimming shortened V by 7 bases and J by 1 base, and 7 bases separated the two germline ends. Germline V gene lookup returns CDR1 LNHDA and CDR2 SQIVND (reference sequence). CDR3: CASKDRNTEAFF. In DNA form, the CDR3 reads TGTGCCAGTAAGGACAGGAACACTGAAGCTTTCTTT.

This chain uses TRBV29-1 with TRBJ2-2; D may match TRBD1 or TRBD2 (6 bases each). The CDR3 covers 13 residues. V dropped 4 bases and J dropped 3 bases, with 9 bases sitting between them. Germline CDR1 and CDR2: SQVTM and ANQGSEA. The CDR3: CSVGGAYTGELFF. CDR3 nucleotides: TGCAGCGTTGGGGGGGCTTACACCGGGGAGCTGTTTTTT.

The chain recombines TRBV7-2 with TRBJ1-6; 10 nucleotides line up with TRBD1. CDR1 SGHTA and CDR2 FQGNSA come from the germline V gene. The length of the CDR3 is 15 residues. V lost 5 bases and J lost 9; bases outside the gene matches: 7. The CDR3 is CASSPSGQGTSPLHF. CDR3 nucleotide sequence: TGTGCCAGCAGCCCCTCGGGACAGGGGACTTCACCCCTCCACTTT.

Worth noting for this clone: Other DNA sequences in the sample encode the same CDR3. This rearrangement joins TRBV7-2 to TRBJ1-2; D is unresolved. V lost 1 base to trimming and J lost 0 bases, with 6 bases between them. The germline gives CDR1 SGHTA, CDR2 FQGNSA. The CDR3 is 14 amino acids. The CDR3: CASSLDGTNYGYTF. The CDR3 DNA follows: TGTGCCAGCAGCTTAGATGGCACTAACTATGGCTACACCTTC. The complete variable domain, with remaining parts taken from reference TRBV7-2 and TRBJ1-2, reads GAGVSQSPSNKVTEKGKDVELRCDPISGHTALYWYRQSLGQGLEFLIYFQGNSAPDKSGLPSDRFSAERTGGSVSTLTIQRTQQEDSAVYLCASSLDGTNYGYTFGSGTRLTVV.

The chain recombines TRBV14 with TRBJ1-2; 7 bases fit TRBD1. Germline V gene sequence: CDR1 SGHDN, CDR2 FVKESK. The J segment lost 5 bases and the V segment lost 5 bases, leaving 5 bases of the junction unmatched. The CDR3 sequence is 13 residues long. CDR3 residues: CASSEGQEYGYTF. The CDR3 DNA follows: TGTGCCAGCAGCGAAGGACAGGAGTATGGCTACACCTTC. Complete variable domain (other parts from reference TRBV14 and TRBJ1-2): EAGVTQFPSHSVIEKGQTVTLRCDPISGHDNLYWYRRVMGKEIKFLLHFVKESKQDESGMPNNRFLAERTGGTYSTLKVQPAELEDSGVYFCASSEGQEYGYTFGSGTRLTVV.

This clone showed up just once. The chain employs TRBV3-1 (or the pseudogene TRBV3-2) and TRBJ2-5; 9 bases are shared with TRBD1. Germline V gene sequence: CDR1 LGHDT, CDR2 YNNKEL (reference sequence). V trimming: 1 base; J trimming: 5 bases; junction bases outside the gene matches: 5. CDR3 length equals 15 residues. CDR3 DNA: TGTGCCAGCAGCCAAGTTACAGGGGGCGAGGAGACCCAGTACTTC. It codes for CASSQVTGGEETQYF.

The CDR3 sequence is CASSQTGSTNEKLFF. Written as DNA, the CDR3 is TGCGCCAGCAGTCAAACAGGGTCAACTAATGAAAAACTGTTTTTT. V is TRBV5-1 and J is TRBJ1-4, with D possibly matching TRBD1 (6 bases). The CDR3 extends over 15 amino acids. The V end was cut by 5 bases, the J end by 0 bases, with 11 bases between. From germline, CDR1 is SGHRS and CDR2 YFSETQ.